This T cell receptor (beta chain) appears in the sequencing data of a study of a mutant IDH1 vaccine in newly diagnosed glioma. Study-wide context: Initiation of the vaccine course occurred 4-6 weeks after radiotherapy alone, or alongside temozolomide cycles.

CDR3 length: 15 residues. Germline assignment: CDR1 SGHNT and CDR2 YYREEE (reference sequence). Trimming left V 0 bases short and J 2 bases short, with 12 bases between. Time point denoted: week 11, during vaccination. Vaccination used 300 ug of mutant IDH1 20-mer peptide per dose, with topical imiquimod. Tumors from donors were new WHO grade 3 or 4 IDH1-mutant astrocytomas with ATRX loss. Findings and limits, study-wide: Overall, 80% to 95% of patients had vaccine-induced immune responses.

Sequencing used immunoSEQ multiplex PCR; TCRdb keeps in-frame clones, though not all of them. The table records about 40,000 clones, 80% to 85% of them present only once. A word on this clone: The antigen is not known.

The chain uses TRBV5-4 and TRBJ2-7; weak D call: TRBD2 (6 bases). The TCR was taken from a man aged 35 to 55 with glioma. Here the sequenced sample was PBMCs, taken from a glioma patient whose treatment included an IDH1 peptide vaccine. CDR3 sequence reads: CASSLGLALAYEQYF. The CDR3 DNA reads TGTGCCAGCAGCTTGGGGCTAGCGCTCGCCTACGAGCAGTACTTC.